This TCR beta chain was sequenced in a study of T cell repertoires in cytomegalovirus infection. Study-wide background: Public TCR beta signatures provided an indication of both CMV infection and a matching HLA type.

Study-wide points: Frequencies of public TCR beta families were cumulated, and this identified carriers of CMV plus the relevant HLA. The study found HLA-C-restricted CMV-specific TCR beta clonotypes dominating the ex vivo response.

Germline CDR1 and CDR2: MDHEN and SYDVKM. After removal of 6 bases from V and 4 bases from J, the junction contained 14 bases not matched to a gene. This CDR3 comprises 17 residues. The sample holds many counts of this clonotype. Antigen unknown. TCRdb ran MiXCR on the reads and lists one entry per CDR3 protein. The data show some 400,000 distinct CDR3 sequences, roughly 20% seen once. Source material: PBMCs. This TCR came from a human donor in good health (CMV status not recorded). Some clones in this sample may be carry-over from other donors' samples. The genes are TRBV28 and TRBJ1-5; 8 nucleotides agree with TRBD1. The CDR3 bases are TGTGCCAGCAGCTCTTGGACAGGGCGTTTCGGGAATCAGCCCCAGCATTTT. Protein product: CASSSWTGRFGNQPQHF.